The 21 T cell receptor beta chains presented below share a single source sample, sequenced in a study of blood T cell repertoires in COVID-19. Libraries were prepared by immunoSEQ multiplex PCR; TCRdb keeps only in-frame clonotypes and omits some of them. Here the sample spans 190,000 or so clones, roughly 90% being singletons. What was sequenced was PBMCs or T cells enriched from blood (not recorded which). The receptors originated from a woman aged 25-40 years who had recovered from COVID-19.

V usage is TRBV5-1 and J usage is TRBJ1-4, with D possibly matching TRBD1 (6 bases). V was shortened by 4 bases and J by 8 bases, with 18 bases between the two germline ends. The CDR3 is 15 amino acids. From germline, CDR1 is SGHRS and CDR2 YFSETQ. The CDR3 DNA reads TGCGCCAGCAGCCAATTTCAGGGGTCCAAAGAAAAACTGTTTTTT. Encoded protein: CASSQFQGSKEKLFF.

This clone was recorded once. The genes are TRBV25-1 and TRBJ2-1; TRBD2 is a possible D gene (7 bases). Looked up from germline, CDR1 is MGHDK and CDR2 is SYGVNS. CDR3 size: 16 residues. Trimming shortened V by 3 bases and J by 9 bases, and 21 bases separated the two germline ends. CDR3: CASSDFVGGGVVEQFF. DNA for the CDR3: TGTGCCAGCAGTGATTTTGTGGGAGGGGGGGTCGTTGAGCAGTTCTTC.

This clone was picked up one time. The CDR3 loop is CASNSMTANYGYTF. The CDR3 nucleotides read TGTGCCAGCAACTCCATGACAGCAAACTATGGCTACACCTTC. This rearrangement joins TRBV9 to TRBJ1-2; maybe TRBD1 (5 bases). This CDR3 region has 14 residues. Germline V gene data show CDR1 as SGDLS and CDR2 as YYNGEE. The V end was cut by 6 bases, the J end by 2 bases, with 14 bases between.

The V call is TRBV10-3, the J call TRBJ2-1, with D possibly TRBD2 on 5 matching bases. Germline V CDR1 and CDR2: ENHRY, SYGVKD. The CDR3 loop spans 16 amino acids. The germline V and J ends were trimmed by 0 bases and 7 bases, with 16 bases remaining between them. The CDR3 sequence is CAISESRSLTRNEQFF. The CDR3, as DNA: TGTGCCATCAGTGAGTCGCGCAGCCTCACTAGGAATGAGCAGTTCTTC.

V is TRBV25-1 and J is TRBJ1-2; D is perhaps TRBD1 (5 bases). The germline V and J ends were trimmed by 6 bases and 0 bases, with 8 bases remaining between them. The CDR3 sequence is 13 residues long. Germline assignment: CDR1 MGHDK and CDR2 SYGVNS. The CDR3 loop is CASRDTPNYGYTF. CDR3 nucleotides: TGTGCCAGCAGGGACACCCCTAACTATGGCTACACCTTC.

The V gene is TRBV12-5, the J gene TRBJ1-2; maybe TRBD1 (5 bases). CDR1 and CDR2 from the germline V gene are LGHNT and FRNRAP. The CDR3 runs 13 residues. Trimming removed 6 bases from V and 4 bases from J, with 12 bases in between. DNA for the CDR3: TGTGCTAGTGGCTCAAGCGGGGGCTATGGCTACACCTTC. Protein sequence: CASGSSGGYGYTF. Supplemented by reference TRBV12-5 and TRBJ1-2, the full variable domain reads DARVTQTPRHKVTEMGQEVTMRCQPILGHNTVFWYRQTMMQGLELLAYFRNRAPLDDSGMPKDRFSAEMPDATLATLKIQPSEPRDSAVYFCASGSSGGYGYTFGSGTRLTVV.

The gene calls are TRBV18 and TRBJ1-3, with D tentatively TRBD1 (5 bases). With 3 bases removed from V and 2 bases from J, the gap between germline ends came to 8 bases. This CDR3 comprises 14 residues. Germline CDR1 KGHSH, CDR2 LQKENI. The CDR3 coding sequence is TGTGCCAGCTCACCGGGGGGACCTGGAAACACCATATATTTT. Amino acids: CASSPGGPGNTIYF.

This chain links TRBV5-4 with TRBJ1-2; D may be TRBD1 (5 bases). The CDR3 contains 13 residues. Germline-derived CDR1 and CDR2 are SGHNT and YYREEE (reference sequence). V dropped 0 bases and J dropped 4 bases, with 7 bases sitting between them. CDR3: CASSLAGFYGYTF. The DNA of the CDR3 is TGTGCCAGCAGCTTGGCAGGGTTCTATGGCTACACCTTC.

The chain joins TRBV30 to TRBJ2-6; no clear D gene. Germline V gene lookup returns CDR1 GTSNPN and CDR2 SVGIG (reference sequence). The CDR3 is made up of 16 amino acids. V was clipped by 0 bases and J by 0 bases, with 9 bases between them. In DNA form, the CDR3 reads TGTGCCTGGAGTGTACTCCGAAACTCTGGGGCCAACGTCCTGACTTTC. Its translation: CAWSVLRNSGANVLTF.

The rearrangement uses TRBV5-4 and TRBJ2-1; D might be TRBD2 (5 bases). The CDR3 loop spans 13 amino acids. Trimming shortened V by 6 bases and J by 0 bases, and 7 bases separated the two germline ends. Germline V lookup: CDR1 SGHNT, CDR2 YYREEE (reference sequence). CDR3 in amino acids: CASTTSSYNEQFF. CDR3 nucleotides: TGTGCCAGCACAACTAGCTCCTACAATGAGCAGTTCTTC.

J is TRBJ1-1 and V is TRBV27, with D maybe TRBD1 (5 bases). Germline lookup yields CDR1 MNHEY and CDR2 SMNVEV (reference sequence). This CDR3 contains 15 residues. V was pared by 6 bases and J by 0 bases, with 14 bases between. CDR3 DNA: TGTGCCAGCAGCCAACAGACAGCGATGAACACTGAAGCTTTCTTT. Its translation: CASSQQTAMNTEAFF.

This chain links TRBV4-3 with TRBJ2-7; 11 bases match TRBD2. CDR3 length: 16 residues. The V and J ends lost 2 bases and 5 bases, in that order; junction bases with no gene match: 8. In germline, CDR1 is LGHNA, CDR2 YSLEER. CDR3 in amino acids: CASSQIAGGPSHEQYF. As DNA, the CDR3 is TGCGCCAGCAGCCAAATAGCGGGAGGGCCGTCCCACGAGCAGTACTTC.

V and J are TRBV15 and TRBJ2-5; D unclear. V was cut by 0 bases and J by 5 bases, with 7 bases left in between. This CDR3 has 13 residues. Germline CDR1 is LNHNV and CDR2 is YYDKDF (reference sequence). The chain's CDR3 is CATSRDYFETQYF. The CDR3 DNA is TGTGCCACCAGCAGAGACTACTTCGAGACCCAGTACTTC.

This clone has only one observation. This chain connects TRBV3-1 (or the pseudogene TRBV3-2) to TRBJ1-3; D perhaps matches TRBD1 (5 bases). This CDR3 is built from 14 residues. CDR1 and CDR2 (germline): LGHDT, YNNKEL (reference sequence). V lost 4 bases and J lost 0, with 7 bases in between. This CDR3 reads CASSLTGSGNTIYF. CDR3 nucleotide sequence: TGTGCCAGCAGCCTTACAGGCTCTGGAAACACCATATATTTT.

The genes are TRBV29-1 and TRBJ1-6; D is perhaps TRBD1 (6 bases). CDR3 length: 17 residues. The ends were cut back, 4 bases at V and 1 base at J, with 17 bases in the middle. Germline-derived CDR1 and CDR2 are SQVTM and ANQGSEA. This chain's CDR3 is CSVGILQGGSYNSPLHF. The CDR3 bases are TGCAGCGTTGGTATTCTACAGGGTGGGTCCTATAATTCACCCCTCCACTTT.

This chain connects TRBV7-9 to TRBJ2-2; 9 bases are a match to TRBD1. Trimming took 5 bases from V and 3 from J; bases not matched to a gene: 4. CDR3 length equals 15 residues. CDR1 and CDR2 (germline): SEHNR, FQNEAQ (reference sequence). CDR3 in amino acids: CASSTRQGDTGELFF. As DNA, the CDR3 is TGTGCCAGCAGCACCCGACAGGGGGACACCGGGGAGCTGTTTTTT.

Remarks on this clone: At one end the junction does not follow the germline gene, possibly because of a read error. This chain uses TRBV7-8 with TRBJ1-3; TRBD1 matches 7 bases. This CDR3 comprises 14 residues. Germline values: CDR1 SGHVS, CDR2 FQNEAQ. CDR3 nucleotides: TGTGCCAGCAGCCCTGACAGGGCCTTACGGGGAATTCGGTTT. As protein: CASSPDRALRGIRF.

The genes are TRBV7-9 and TRBJ1-1, with 8 positions matching TRBD1. Per germline, CDR1 SEHNR and CDR2 FQNEAQ (reference sequence). Losses at the gene ends were 5 bases for V and 3 bases for J; bases not matched to a gene: 5. CDR3 length: 14 amino acids. CDR3: CASSETGEDTEAFF. DNA of the CDR3: TGTGCCAGCAGCGAGACAGGGGAGGACACTGAAGCTTTCTTT.

The V gene is TRBV11-3, the J gene TRBJ1-1, with TRBD1 matching 10 bases. The CDR3 is made up of 15 amino acids. The germline V gene encodes CDR1 SGHNT and CDR2 YENEEA. The ends lost 4 bases at V and 5 bases at J; junction bases unmatched: 7. The CDR3 is CASSSPGQGITEAFF. CDR3 coding DNA: TGTGCCAGCAGCTCCCCGGGACAGGGGATAACTGAAGCTTTCTTT.

CDR3 in amino acids: CASSRQPGQGSLSNYGYTF. DNA for the CDR3: TGTGCCAGCTCACGTCAACCGGGACAGGGGAGCTTGTCTAACTATGGCTACACCTTC. The chain employs TRBV18 and TRBJ1-2; 10 bases agree with TRBD1. Unmatched junction bases numbered 14, after V lost 4 bases and J lost 0 bases. Germline V lookup: CDR1 KGHSH, CDR2 LQKENI. The CDR3 loop spans 19 amino acids.

The chain links TRBV27 to TRBJ1-2, with a tentative D call TRBD1 (6 bases). CDR1 and CDR2 (germline): MNHEY, SMNVEV (reference sequence). The CDR3 has 16 amino acids. V lost 5 bases and J 10 bases, leaving 26 bases between the germline ends. The CDR3 sequence is CASSNGTLKIRINYTF. DNA of the CDR3: TGTGCCAGCAGTAACGGGACACTGAAAATAAGGATTAACTACACCTTC.